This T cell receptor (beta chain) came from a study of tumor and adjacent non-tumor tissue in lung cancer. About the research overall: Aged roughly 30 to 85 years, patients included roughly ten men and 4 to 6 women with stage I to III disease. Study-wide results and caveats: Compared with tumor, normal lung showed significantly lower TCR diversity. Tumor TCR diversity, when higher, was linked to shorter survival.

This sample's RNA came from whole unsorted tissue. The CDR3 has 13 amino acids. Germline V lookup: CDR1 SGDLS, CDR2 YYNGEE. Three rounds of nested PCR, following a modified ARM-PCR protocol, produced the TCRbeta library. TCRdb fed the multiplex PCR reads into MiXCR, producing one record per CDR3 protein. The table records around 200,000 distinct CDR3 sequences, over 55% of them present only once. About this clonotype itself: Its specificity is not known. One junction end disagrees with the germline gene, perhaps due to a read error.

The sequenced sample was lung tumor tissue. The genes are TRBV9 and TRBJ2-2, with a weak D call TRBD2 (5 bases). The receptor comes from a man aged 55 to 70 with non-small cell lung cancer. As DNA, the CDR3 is TGTGCCAGCAGCGTAGATCACACCGGGGAGCTGCCTTTT. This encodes CASSVDHTGELPF.